These 14 T cell receptor beta chains were sequenced from one sample in a study of T-cell reconstitution after alpha-beta-depleted transplantation in children. The authors prepared the TCRbeta library with unique molecular identifiers. TCRdb ran MiXCR on the PCR reads and lists one entry per CDR3 protein. Among some 530,000 distinct CDR3 sequences listed, 12% were seen once. The sample in question was PBMCs from the stem cell graft donor, obtained from the stem cell graft. The receptors were gathered from a human donor who donated a stem cell graft to a child with combined immunodeficiency.

The chain couples TRBV2 to TRBJ2-1; a weak D match, TRBD1 (6 bases). V was cut by 7 bases and J by 10 bases, with 14 bases left in between. CDR3 length: 12 amino acids. Germline V CDR1 and CDR2: SNHLY, FYNNEI. The CDR3 spells CASIGGRREQFF. CDR3 nucleotides: TGTGCCAGCATAGGGGGAAGGAGAGAGCAGTTCTTC.

This clonotype was observed a single time. This chain links TRBV20-1 with TRBJ2-1; D may match TRBD1 or TRBD2 (5 bases each). Deletions cut 3 bases from V and 2 bases from J, with 23 bases between. The CDR3 sequence is 18 residues long. CDR1 and CDR2 (germline): DFQATT, SNEGSKA (reference sequence). This CDR3 is CSARAPRSGLGAYNEQFF. The CDR3 DNA follows: TGCAGTGCTAGGGCCCCGCGCAGCGGCCTGGGGGCCTACAATGAGCAGTTCTTC.

Many counts were recorded for this clonotype. V gene TRBV6-2 or TRBV6-3 combines with J gene TRBJ2-5, with TRBD1 matching over 7 bases. CDR1 is MNHEY and CDR2 is SVGEGT in the germline V gene. The CDR3 runs to 14 residues. After removal of 2 bases from V and 1 base from J, the junction contained 1 base not matched to a gene. CDR3 residues: CASSYRTGQETQYF. The CDR3 DNA sequence: TGTGCCAGCAGTTACCGGACAGGCCAAGAGACCCAGTACTTC.

This clonotype was counted many times. This chain joins TRBV29-1 and TRBJ1-1; D is uncertain. The CDR3 is 12 residues long. V lost 0 bases to trimming and J lost 4 bases, with 6 bases between them. Germline V gene data show CDR1 as SQVTM and CDR2 as ANQGSEA. The CDR3 loop reads CSVEDSTTEAFF. The CDR3 coding sequence is TGCAGCGTTGAAGACAGTACCACTGAAGCTTTCTTT.

This clonotype was seen only a few times. V usage is TRBV10-3 and J usage is TRBJ2-7; TRBD1 aligns across 7 bases. The ends lost 3 bases at V and 0 bases at J; junction bases unmatched: 5. Germline V lookup: CDR1 ENHRY, CDR2 SYGVKD. The CDR3 has 15 residues. The CDR3, as DNA: TGTGCCATCAGTGATCCCCGGGACAGCTCCTACGAGCAGTACTTC. Encoded protein: CAISDPRDSSYEQYF.

This clonotype occurred a few times. The chain employs TRBV25-1 and TRBJ2-7; no clear D. The germline gives CDR1 MGHDK, CDR2 SYGVNS. This CDR3 spans 16 amino acids. The V end was cut by 3 bases, the J end by 3 bases, with 18 bases between. This CDR3 is CASSDLESPRNYEQYF. The CDR3, as DNA: TGTGCCAGCAGTGATCTTGAAAGTCCCCGAAACTACGAGCAGTACTTC.

This clonotype was observed a handful of times. The chain recombines TRBV10-3 with TRBJ2-3; D is ambiguous. The CDR3 covers 14 residues. V lost 3 bases to trimming and J lost 3 bases, with 10 bases between them. The V gene's germline CDR1 is ENHRY and CDR2 SYGVKD. This CDR3 reads CAISESQKTDTQYF. The CDR3 DNA sequence: TGTGCCATCAGTGAAAGTCAGAAGACAGATACGCAGTATTTT.

This clonotype was picked up a small number of times. The chain joins TRBV29-1 to TRBJ1-1; no clear D. Germline V CDR1 and CDR2: SQVTM, ANQGSEA. The germline V and J ends were trimmed by 6 bases and 7 bases, with 9 bases remaining between them. This CDR3 has 10 residues. The CDR3 DNA sequence: TGCAGCGTCCACCACATTGAAGCTTTCTTT. This encodes CSVHHIEAFF.

This clonotype was found many times. The chain's CDR3 is CATRNGLAGNNEQFF. As DNA, the CDR3 is TGTGCCACCAGAAACGGACTAGCGGGAAACAATGAGCAGTTCTTC. The gene calls are TRBV15 and TRBJ2-1; 12 positions match TRBD2. Germline CDR1 LNHNV, CDR2 YYDKDF (reference sequence). The junction had 5 bases not matched to a gene; V was cut back by 6 bases and J by 5 bases. This CDR3 is built from 15 residues. The complete variable domain, with remaining parts taken from reference TRBV15 and TRBJ2-1, reads DAMVIQNPRYQVTQFGKPVTLSCSQTLNHNVMYWYQQKSSQAPKLLFHYYDKDFNNEADTPDNFQSRRPNTSFCFLDIRSPGLGDTAMYLCATRNGLAGNNEQFFGPGTRLTVL.

This clonotype was observed a handful of times. The rearrangement uses TRBV15 and TRBJ2-2, with TRBD1 as a possible D gene (6 bases). V was trimmed by 1 base and J by 3 bases, leaving 12 bases between them. This CDR3 region has 16 residues. Germline CDR1 is LNHNV and CDR2 is YYDKDF (reference sequence). The CDR3 DNA follows: TGTGCCACCAGCAGAGGCCGGGACACCTACACCGGGGAGCTGTTTTTT. Residues: CATSRGRDTYTGELFF.

This clonotype was observed many times. This chain joins TRBV29-1 and TRBJ2-3; D is perhaps TRBD1 (5 bases). The V gene lost 0 bases and the J gene lost 9 bases, with 22 bases spanning the gap. Germline V gene sequence: CDR1 SQVTM, CDR2 ANQGSEA. This CDR3 has 16 residues. The CDR3 DNA is TGCAGCGTTGAAGATCGATTTCAGGGCCGCCGTGGGACGCAGTATTTT. It translates to CSVEDRFQGRRGTQYF.

This clonotype was found a few times. The chain carries TRBV15 and TRBJ2-5, with D possibly matching TRBD2 (6 bases). Trimming took off 5 bases at V and 3 bases at J, with 16 bases between the two ends. From germline, CDR1 is LNHNV and CDR2 YYDKDF (reference sequence). The CDR3 totals 15 residues. The CDR3 loop is CATSSQMWGEETQYF. For the CDR3, the DNA is TGTGCCACCAGCTCCCAGATGTGGGGGGAAGAGACCCAGTACTTC. The entire variable domain, with the rest obtained from reference TRBV15 and TRBJ2-5, is as follows: DAMVIQNPRYQVTQFGKPVTLSCSQTLNHNVMYWYQQKSSQAPKLLFHYYDKDFNNEADTPDNFQSRRPNTSFCFLDIRSPGLGDTAMYLCATSSQMWGEETQYFGPGTRLLVL.

Only a few counts were recorded for this clonotype. The chain employs TRBV5-4 and TRBJ2-4; no reliable D call. The CDR3 is 12 amino acids. Trimming took 0 bases from V and 7 from J, leaving 5 bases between them. The germline gives CDR1 SGHNT, CDR2 YYREEE (reference sequence). This CDR3 reads CASSLEMNIQYF. Written as DNA, the CDR3 is TGTGCCAGCAGCTTGGAGATGAACATTCAGTACTTC. The full variable domain, with the rest looked up from reference TRBV5-4 and TRBJ2-4, is ETGVTQSPTHLIKTRGQQVTLRCSSQSGHNTVSWYQQALGQGPQFIFQYYREEENGRGNFPPRFSGLQFPNYSSELNVNALELDDSALYLCASSLEMNIQYFGAGTRLSVL.

The rearrangement joins TRBV27 to TRBJ2-6, with D possibly matching TRBD1 (6 bases). Germline loops: CDR1 MNHEY, CDR2 SMNVEV (reference sequence). The CDR3 is 15 residues long. V was cut by 6 bases and J by 3 bases, with 12 bases left in between. The CDR3 spells CASRNTGRGANVLTF. In DNA form, the CDR3 reads TGTGCCAGCAGGAACACAGGGCGTGGGGCCAACGTCCTGACTTTC.